The present T cell receptor beta chain was sequenced within a study of shared clonotypes between healthy human individuals. For the study at large: Donors had three CD4 naive, three CD4 memory, two CD8 naive and one CD8 memory plate apiece. Study-level results: Clonotypes not shared had lower generation probabilities than those common to all four donors.

With respect to this clone: What it binds is not known.

The CDR3 totals 15 residues. Losses at the gene ends were 0 bases for V and 6 bases for J; bases not matched to a gene: 8. CDR1 is SGHNT, CDR2 YYREEE, per germline (reference sequence). Positive CCR7 selection of CD45RO-negative cells yielded the naive CD8 cells, and terminally differentiated effector memory CD45RA+ cells were excluded. Original analysis: Junction-only sequences without quality scores were provided by ImmunoSEQ, so filtering was different. Assay: immunoSEQ multiplex PCR; the TCRdb copy retains only in-frame clones and omits some. The V and J calls and the clone size are those of that table, but D and trimming were determined from the DNA. The table has about 2.1 million clones, 85% to 95% seen once.

The sequence was collected from a man younger than 35 in good health. Some clones in this sample may be carry-over from other donors' samples. Sequencing used naive CD8+ T cells from PBMCs. This chain joins TRBV5-4 and TRBJ2-7, with 8 bases fitting TRBD1. The CDR3 spells CASSLARTGYLEQYF. CDR3 DNA: TGTGCCAGCAGCTTGGCTAGGACAGGGTATCTCGAGCAGTACTTC.